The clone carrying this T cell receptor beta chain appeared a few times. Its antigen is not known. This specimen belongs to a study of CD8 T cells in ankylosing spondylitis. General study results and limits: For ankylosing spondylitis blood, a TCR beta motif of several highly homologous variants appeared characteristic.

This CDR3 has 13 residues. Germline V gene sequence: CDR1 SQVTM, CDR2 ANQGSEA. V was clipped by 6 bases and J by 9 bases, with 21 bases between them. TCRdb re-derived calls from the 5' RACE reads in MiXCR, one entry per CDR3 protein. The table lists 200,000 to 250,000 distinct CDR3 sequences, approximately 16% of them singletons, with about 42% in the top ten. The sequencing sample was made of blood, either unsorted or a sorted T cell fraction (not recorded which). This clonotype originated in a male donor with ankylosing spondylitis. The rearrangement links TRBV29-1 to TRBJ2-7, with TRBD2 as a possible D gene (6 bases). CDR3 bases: TGCAGCGTCACCGCGGGCGACGGGAGCGCGCAGTACTTC. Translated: CSVTAGDGSAQYF.